Listed below are T cell receptor beta chains from one sample, sequenced in a study of blood T cells in healthy people across ages. In TCRdb, the 5' RACE reads were re-called with MiXCR into one record per CDR3 protein. The sample shows 1.5 million or so distinct CDR3 sequences, approximately 40% of them seen only once. Sequencing was done on a sample of blood. All receptors come from a woman aged 18-29 years in good health. Each CDR3 is given with its conserved first and last residue.

v_gene: TRBV2
CDR3aa: CASSDLTGAQETQYF

v_gene: TRBV18
CDR3aa: CASALADNQPQHF

v_gene: TRBV9
CDR3aa: CASSVASYFTDTQYF

v_gene: TRBV24-1
CDR3aa: CATSDRLGAPGELFF

v_gene: TRBV4-1
CDR3aa: CASSQDKQGGYISYEQYF

v_gene: TRBV5-1
CDR3aa: CASSSGLAGSGEQYF

v_gene: TRBV2
CDR3aa: CASSEGGAGTGNEQFF

v_gene: TRBV7-6
CDR3aa: CASSLATGGVEQFF

v_gene: TRBV12-5
CDR3aa: CAITPRGTDTQYF

v_gene: TRBV10-3
CDR3aa: CAISDFSGKNTGELFF

v_gene: TRBV12-3/TRBV12-4
CDR3aa: CASSLKRAGQETQYF

v_gene: TRBV21-1
CDR3aa: CASVARQGLFYNEQFF

v_gene: TRBV9
CDR3aa: CASSVEPGDEQYF

v_gene: TRBV29-1
CDR3aa: CSTRGSGETQYF

v_gene: TRBV5-1
CDR3aa: CATYLTNGGTDTQYF

v_gene: TRBV6-1
CDR3aa: CASRDGGYSNQPQHF

v_gene: TRBV6-5
CDR3aa: CASSYLRGTSGSTPSVSTQYF

v_gene: TRBV10-3
CDR3aa: CAISRQGGEEKLFF

v_gene: TRBV7-9
CDR3aa: CASSLGGRNPYNEQFF

v_gene: TRBV27
CDR3aa: CASSSEVTNYGYTF

v_gene: TRBV29-1
CDR3aa: CSVKVGGYTF

v_gene: TRBV7-2
CDR3aa: CASTQGALTDTQYF

v_gene: TRBV10-3
CDR3aa: CAISGSEQSSYNEQYF

v_gene: TRBV4-1
CDR3aa: CASSQESSYEQYF

v_gene: TRBV10-3
CDR3aa: CAIRLPGAETQYF

v_gene: TRBV3-1
CDR3aa: CASSQHPLNPMDTNYGYTF

v_gene: TRBV5-1
CDR3aa: CASSLASEADTQYF

v_gene: TRBV27
CDR3aa: CASSLGWGGSAETQYF

v_gene: TRBV6-5
CDR3aa: CASSYARATDTQYF

v_gene: TRBV4-1
CDR3aa: CASSQERVNSGNTIYF

v_gene: TRBV4-1
CDR3aa: CASSQIMVTDTQYF

v_gene: TRBV27
CDR3aa: CASSTRAGEAYEQYF

v_gene: TRBV10-3
CDR3aa: CAIRAGSLIGTQYF

v_gene: TRBV6-2/TRBV6-3
CDR3aa: CASSRTLDYGYTF

v_gene: TRBV10-3
CDR3aa: CAISERQASTKAFF

v_gene: TRBV4-1
CDR3aa: CASWGVGTDTQYF

v_gene: TRBV12-3/TRBV12-4
CDR3aa: CASSSTGGYYEQYF

v_gene: TRBV20-1
CDR3aa: CSARAGQGESYEQYF

v_gene: TRBV3-1
CDR3aa: CASSHVYNEQFF

v_gene: TRBV7-9
CDR3aa: CASSLYQASGGVEQFF

v_gene: TRBV12-3/TRBV12-4
CDR3aa: CASIKQGGVRNEQFF

v_gene: TRBV3-1
CDR3aa: CASSPWTSGGLGPDEQFF

v_gene: TRBV7-2
CDR3aa: CASSLHGQATHQPQHF

v_gene: TRBV20-1
CDR3aa: CSVPRRAGGQETQYF

v_gene: TRBV11-2
CDR3aa: CASSFSTPKETQYF

v_gene: TRBV7-2
CDR3aa: CASSPGLGQVNQPQHF

v_gene: TRBV15
CDR3aa: CATSRDRATSTDTQYF

v_gene: TRBV3-1
CDR3aa: CAGSQGDRWNTEAFF

v_gene: TRBV12-3/TRBV12-4
CDR3aa: CASSPQAGAIGELFF

v_gene: TRBV6-5
CDR3aa: CASSRTRTSDNEQFF

v_gene: TRBV27
CDR3aa: CASSRTGGGTLAKNIQYF

v_gene: TRBV20-1
CDR3aa: CSARNGLESTDTQYF

v_gene: TRBV5-5
CDR3aa: CASSLSRSFYEQYF

v_gene: TRBV20-1
CDR3aa: CSAPRRPRSTDTQYF

v_gene: TRBV29-1
CDR3aa: CSVARAQETQYF